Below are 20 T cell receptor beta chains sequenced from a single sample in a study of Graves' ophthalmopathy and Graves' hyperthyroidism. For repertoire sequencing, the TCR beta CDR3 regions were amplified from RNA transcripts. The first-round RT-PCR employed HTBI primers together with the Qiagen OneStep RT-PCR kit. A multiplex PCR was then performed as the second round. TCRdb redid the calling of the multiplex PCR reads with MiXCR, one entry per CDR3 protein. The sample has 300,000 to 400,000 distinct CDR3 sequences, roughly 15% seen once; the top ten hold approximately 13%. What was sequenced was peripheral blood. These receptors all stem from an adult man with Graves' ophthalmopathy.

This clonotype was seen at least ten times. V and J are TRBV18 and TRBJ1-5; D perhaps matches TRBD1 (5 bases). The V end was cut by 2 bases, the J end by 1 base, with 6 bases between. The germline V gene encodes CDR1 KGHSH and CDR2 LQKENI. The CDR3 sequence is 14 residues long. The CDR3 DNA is TGTGCCAGCTCACCAAACAGGAGCAATCAGCCCCAGCATTTT. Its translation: CASSPNRSNQPQHF.

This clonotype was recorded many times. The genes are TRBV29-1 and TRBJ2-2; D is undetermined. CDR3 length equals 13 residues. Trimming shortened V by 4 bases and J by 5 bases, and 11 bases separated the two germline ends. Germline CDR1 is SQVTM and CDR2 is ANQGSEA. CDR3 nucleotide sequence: TGCAGCGTTGCGTCTAAACTAACCGGGGAGCTGTTTTTT. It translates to CSVASKLTGELFF.

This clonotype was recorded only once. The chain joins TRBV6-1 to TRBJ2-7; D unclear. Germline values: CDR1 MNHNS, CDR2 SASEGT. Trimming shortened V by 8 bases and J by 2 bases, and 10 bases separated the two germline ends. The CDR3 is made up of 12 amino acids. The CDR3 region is CASLTVTYEQYF. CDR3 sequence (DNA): TGTGCCAGCCTTACAGTTACCTACGAGCAGTACTTC.

This CDR3 is CASSEGTGAAEKLFF. CDR3 DNA: TGTGCCAGCAGTGAGGGGACAGGGGCGGCTGAAAAACTGTTTTTT. The rearrangement joins TRBV6-1 to TRBJ1-4; 10 bases align to TRBD1. The V segment lost 3 bases and the J segment 7 bases; nucleotides outside the gene matches: 5. CDR3 length: 15 residues. The germline V gene has CDR1 MNHNS and CDR2 SASEGT.

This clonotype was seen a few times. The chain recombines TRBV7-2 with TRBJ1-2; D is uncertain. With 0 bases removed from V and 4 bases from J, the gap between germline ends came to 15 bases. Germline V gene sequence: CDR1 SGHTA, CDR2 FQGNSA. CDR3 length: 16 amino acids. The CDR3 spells CASSLAHGGGGYGYTF. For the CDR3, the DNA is TGTGCCAGCAGCTTAGCGCATGGCGGCGGAGGCTATGGCTACACCTTC. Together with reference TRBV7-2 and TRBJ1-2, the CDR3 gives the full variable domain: GAGVSQSPSNKVTEKGKDVELRCDPISGHTALYWYRQSLGQGLEFLIYFQGNSAPDKSGLPSDRFSAERTGGSVSTLTIQRTQQEDSAVYLCASSLAHGGGGYGYTFGSGTRLTVV.

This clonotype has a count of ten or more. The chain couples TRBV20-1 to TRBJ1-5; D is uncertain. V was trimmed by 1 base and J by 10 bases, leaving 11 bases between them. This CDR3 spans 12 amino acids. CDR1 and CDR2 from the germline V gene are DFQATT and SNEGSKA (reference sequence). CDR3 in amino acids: CSARADSHPQHF. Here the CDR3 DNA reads TGCAGTGCTAGAGCTGACTCCCATCCCCAGCATTTT.

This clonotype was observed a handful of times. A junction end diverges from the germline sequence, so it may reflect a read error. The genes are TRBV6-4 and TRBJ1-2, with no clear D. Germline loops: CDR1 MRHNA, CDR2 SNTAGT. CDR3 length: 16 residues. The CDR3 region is CASSDRSIGRNYGYIF. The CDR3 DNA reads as TGTGCCAGCAGTGACAGAAGCATAGGACGAAACTATGGCTACATCTTC.

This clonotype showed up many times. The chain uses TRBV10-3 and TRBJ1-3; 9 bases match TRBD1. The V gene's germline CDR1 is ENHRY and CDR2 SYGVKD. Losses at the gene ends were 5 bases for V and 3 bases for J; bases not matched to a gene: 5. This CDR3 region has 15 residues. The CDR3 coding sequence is TGTGCCATCAGTCAACAGGGGGCTGTTGGAAACACCATATATTTT. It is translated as CAISQQGAVGNTIYF.

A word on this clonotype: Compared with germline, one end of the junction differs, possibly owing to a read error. The CDR3 loop reads CSVESQGAPTETQYF. DNA of the CDR3: TGCAGCGTTGAAAGTCAGGGGGCGCCGACAGAGACGCAGTACTTC. The gene calls are TRBV29-1 and TRBJ2-5, with 8 bases identical to TRBD1. Per germline, CDR1 SQVTM and CDR2 ANQGSEA. The CDR3 consists of 15 residues.

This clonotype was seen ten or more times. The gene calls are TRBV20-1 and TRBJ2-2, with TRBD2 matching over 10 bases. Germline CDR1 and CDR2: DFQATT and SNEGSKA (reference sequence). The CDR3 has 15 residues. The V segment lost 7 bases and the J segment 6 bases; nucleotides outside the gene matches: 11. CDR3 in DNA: TGCAGTGGGAGCGGGGCTAGCGGGAGATCCGGGGAGCTGTTTTTT. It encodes CSGSGASGRSGELFF.

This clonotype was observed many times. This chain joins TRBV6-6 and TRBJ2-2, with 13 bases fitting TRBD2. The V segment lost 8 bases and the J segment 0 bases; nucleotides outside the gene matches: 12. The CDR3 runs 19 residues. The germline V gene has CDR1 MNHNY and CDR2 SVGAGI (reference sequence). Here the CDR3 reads CASLRIAGTSGTNTGELFF. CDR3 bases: TGTGCCAGCCTCAGAATAGCCGGGACTAGCGGGACGAACACCGGGGAGCTGTTTTTT.

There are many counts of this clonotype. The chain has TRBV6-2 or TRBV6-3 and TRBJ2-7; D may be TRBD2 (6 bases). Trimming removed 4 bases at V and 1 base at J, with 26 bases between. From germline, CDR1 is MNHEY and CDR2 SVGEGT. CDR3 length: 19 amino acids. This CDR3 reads CASSSLLLTGQRGSYEQYF. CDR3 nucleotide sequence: TGTGCCAGCAGTTCACTACTCCTGACCGGGCAACGGGGGTCCTACGAGCAGTACTTC.

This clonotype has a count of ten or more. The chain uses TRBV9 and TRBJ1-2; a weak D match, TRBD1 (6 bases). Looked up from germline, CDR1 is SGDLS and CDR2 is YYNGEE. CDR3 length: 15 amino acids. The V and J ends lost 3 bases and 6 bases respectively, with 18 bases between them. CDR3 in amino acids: CASSGDSGTSNGYTF. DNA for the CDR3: TGTGCCAGCAGCGGAGATTCCGGGACATCGAATGGCTACACCTTC.

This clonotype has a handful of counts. The CDR3 DNA reads as TGCAGTGCGCGAAGGGCCGGGACCCCCTTGCCCGGTAGCAATCAGCCCCAGCATTTT. Protein product: CSARRAGTPLPGSNQPQHF. The rearrangement joins TRBV20-1 to TRBJ1-5; weak D call: TRBD1 (5 bases). Germline V gives CDR1 DFQATT, CDR2 SNEGSKA (reference sequence). The V end lost 6 bases, the J end lost 0 bases, and 27 bases lay between the germline ends. This CDR3 spans 19 amino acids.

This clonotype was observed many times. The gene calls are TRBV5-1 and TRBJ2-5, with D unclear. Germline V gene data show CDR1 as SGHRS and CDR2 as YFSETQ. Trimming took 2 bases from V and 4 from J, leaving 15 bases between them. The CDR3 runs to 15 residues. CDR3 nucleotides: TGCGCCAGCAGCTTCGGGCAGGATGGCAGAGAGACCCAGTACTTC. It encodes CASSFGQDGRETQYF.

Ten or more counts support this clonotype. CDR3 sequence: CASSQDIGQGDTGELFF. CDR3 nucleotides: TGTGCCAGCAGCCAAGATATTGGGCAGGGGGACACCGGGGAGCTGTTTTTT. The chain is built from TRBV4-2 and TRBJ2-2; 7 nucleotides line up with TRBD1. Per the germline V gene, CDR1 is LGHNA and CDR2 is YNFKEQ. V gave up 0 bases and J gave up 3 bases; unmatched junction bases: 7. This CDR3 spans 17 amino acids.

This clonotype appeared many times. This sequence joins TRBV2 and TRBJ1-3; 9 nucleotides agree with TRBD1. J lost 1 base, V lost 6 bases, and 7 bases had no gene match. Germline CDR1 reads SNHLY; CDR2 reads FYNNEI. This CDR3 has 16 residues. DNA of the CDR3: TGTGCCAGCAGACCTGGACAGGGGAGATCTGGAAACACCATATATTTT. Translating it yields CASRPGQGRSGNTIYF.

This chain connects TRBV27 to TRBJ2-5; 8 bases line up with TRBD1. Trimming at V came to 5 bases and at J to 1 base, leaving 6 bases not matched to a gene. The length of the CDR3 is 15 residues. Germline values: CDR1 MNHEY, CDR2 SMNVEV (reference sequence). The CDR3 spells CASSKRTGGQETQYF. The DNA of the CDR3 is TGTGCCAGCAGTAAGCGAACAGGGGGCCAAGAGACCCAGTACTTC.

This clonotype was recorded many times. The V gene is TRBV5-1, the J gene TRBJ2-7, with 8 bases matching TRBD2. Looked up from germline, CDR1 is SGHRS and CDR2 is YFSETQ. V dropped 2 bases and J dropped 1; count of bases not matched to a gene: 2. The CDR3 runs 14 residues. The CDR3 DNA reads TGCGCCAGCAGCTTCCGGGAGGGATCCTACGAGCAGTACTTC. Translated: CASSFREGSYEQYF.

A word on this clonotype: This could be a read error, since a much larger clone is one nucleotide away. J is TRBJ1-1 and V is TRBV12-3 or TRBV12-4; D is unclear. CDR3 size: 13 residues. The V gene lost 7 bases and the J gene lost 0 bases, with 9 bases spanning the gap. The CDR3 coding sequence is TGTGCCAGCACCGAGACACTGAACACTGAAGCTTTCTTT. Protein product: CASTETLNTEAFF.